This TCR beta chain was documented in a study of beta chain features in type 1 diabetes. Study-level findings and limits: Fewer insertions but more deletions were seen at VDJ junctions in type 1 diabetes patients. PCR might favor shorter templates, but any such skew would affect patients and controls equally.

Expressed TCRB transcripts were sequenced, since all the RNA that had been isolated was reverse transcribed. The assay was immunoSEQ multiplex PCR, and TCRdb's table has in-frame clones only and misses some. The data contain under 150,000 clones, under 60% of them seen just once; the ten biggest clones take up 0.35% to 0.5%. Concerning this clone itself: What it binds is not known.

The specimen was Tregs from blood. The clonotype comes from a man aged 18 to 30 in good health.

CDR3 sequence reads: CSVENRFYGYTF. The CDR3 DNA follows: TGCAGCGTTGAGAACAGGTTCTATGGCTACACCTTC. J is TRBJ1-2 and V is TRBV29-1; possible D gene TRBD1, 5 bases. The germline CDR1 and CDR2 sequences are SQVTM and ANQGSEA. The V gene lost 3 bases and the J gene lost 4 bases, with 9 bases spanning the gap. The length of the CDR3 is 12 residues.